One sample yielded the 9 T cell receptor beta chains listed below, sequenced in a study of CD8+CD57+ T cells in acquired aplastic anemia. Genomic DNA was employed as the template in profiling TCR beta VDJ and CDR3. TCRdb processed the reads anew with MiXCR; each CDR3 protein has one entry. The sample has fewer than 200,000 distinct CDR3 sequences; under 55% are singletons. By flow cytometry, patients selected for sequencing had shown an expansion of CD8+CD57+ cells. Sequenced material: sorted CD4+, CD8+, or CD8+CD57+ T cells (not recorded which) from PBMCs. Receptors were obtained from a human donor with aplastic anemia.

With respect to this clonotype: A much larger clonotype is one base distant, so this may be a read error. The chain links TRBV6-1 to TRBJ1-1, with D perhaps matching TRBD1 (5 bases). The CDR3 contains 14 residues. Trimming stripped 8 bases from V and 4 bases from J, with 17 bases between. Per germline, CDR1 MNHNS and CDR2 SASEGT. CDR3 amino acids: CASRPWRGTTEAFF. DNA of the CDR3: TGTGCCAGCCGTCCCTGGAGGGGAACCACTGAAGCTTTCTTT.

Ten or more counts support this clonotype. DNA for the CDR3: TGTGCCAGCAGTGTCGGCAGCGGGGGGGGGGAGACCCAGTACTTC. Translation: CASSVGSGGGETQYF. The J gene is TRBJ2-5, the V gene TRBV2, with 10 nucleotides matching TRBD2. CDR1 is SNHLY, CDR2 FYNNEI, per germline. The J segment lost 5 bases and the V segment lost 4 bases, leaving 7 bases of the junction unmatched. There are 15 residues in the CDR3. Using reference TRBV2 and TRBJ2-5 for the parts outside the CDR3, the full variable domain is EPEVTQTPSHQVTQMGQEVILRCVPISNHLYFYWYRQILGQKVEFLVSFYNNEISEKSEIFDDQFSVERPDGSNFTLKIRSTKLEDSAMYFCASSVGSGGGETQYFGPGTRLLVL.

This clonotype was detected ten times or more. V usage is TRBV7-9 and J usage is TRBJ2-2; possibly TRBD2 for D (5 bases). The CDR3 covers 16 residues. The germline CDR1 and CDR2 sequences are SEHNR and FQNEAQ (reference sequence). V gave up 4 bases and J gave up 2 bases, with 14 bases separating them. The CDR3 is CASSSPTILNTGELFF. The CDR3 region has the DNA TGTGCCAGCAGCTCCCCGACTATCCTTAACACCGGGGAGCTGTTTTTT.

This clonotype has at least ten counts. The chain has TRBV20-1 and TRBJ1-1; D call uncertain. The CDR3 spans 13 residues. The V gene's germline CDR1 is DFQATT and CDR2 SNEGSKA (reference sequence). Trimming shortened V by 3 bases and J by 0 bases, and 8 bases separated the two germline ends. CDR3 in DNA: TGCAGTGCTAGTAGGACGGTGAACACTGAAGCTTTCTTT. Protein sequence: CSASRTVNTEAFF.

At least ten counts were recorded for this clonotype. The genes are TRBV19 and TRBJ2-6, with D perhaps being TRBD1 or TRBD2 (5 bases each). This CDR3 has 16 amino acids. Trimming cost V 5 bases and J 4 bases, with 15 bases left between them. Germline values: CDR1 LNHDA, CDR2 SQIVND (reference sequence). The CDR3 protein is CASSGYWGSGANVLTF. The CDR3 DNA is TGTGCCAGTAGTGGTTATTGGGGGTCAGGGGCCAACGTCCTGACTTTC.

The sample holds many counts of this clonotype. The chain is built from TRBV5-1 and TRBJ2-3; maybe TRBD1 (7 bases). Trimming removed 7 bases at V and 2 bases at J, with 17 bases between. Germline CDR1 reads SGHRS; CDR2 reads YFSETQ. This CDR3 has 15 residues. CDR3 coding DNA: TGCGCCAGCTCCGGGGGTGGACAGGTCACAGATACGCAGTATTTT. Amino acids: CASSGGGQVTDTQYF.

The rearrangement uses TRBV19 and TRBJ1-1; D not resolved. Germline V gene data show CDR1 as LNHDA and CDR2 as SQIVND (reference sequence). V was pared by 8 bases and J by 3 bases, with 7 bases between. The CDR3 totals 11 residues. This chain's CDR3 is CASRHYTEAFF. In DNA form, the CDR3 reads TGTGCCAGTCGCCACTACACTGAAGCTTTCTTT.

This clonotype showed up just a few times. The rearrangement links TRBV20-1 to TRBJ2-7, with 9 bases identical to TRBD2. The CDR3 covers 14 residues. Germline V CDR1 and CDR2: DFQATT, SNEGSKA (reference sequence). V shed 6 bases, J shed 0 bases, and the junction held 6 bases outside the gene matches. This CDR3 is CSAHEAGGSYEQYF. The DNA of the CDR3 is TGCAGTGCGCATGAAGCGGGGGGCTCCTACGAGCAGTACTTC.

CDR3 sequence reads: CSVEEGRGGIQYF. For the CDR3, the DNA is TGCAGCGTTGAGGAGGGGCGAGGGGGCATTCAGTACTTC. The gene calls are TRBV29-1 and TRBJ2-4; D is tentatively TRBD1 or TRBD2 (6 bases each). Between the trimmed V and J ends, which lost 3 bases and 9 bases, there was a span of 15 bases. The CDR3 is 13 amino acids. Germline V gene sequence: CDR1 SQVTM, CDR2 ANQGSEA.